What follows are 22 T cell receptor beta chains derived from one specimen sequenced in a study of early T cells in non-severe SARS-CoV-2 infection. TCRdb fed the 5' RACE reads into MiXCR, producing one record per CDR3 protein. The table shows approximately 49,000 distinct CDR3 sequences, with 10% to 15% occurring only once. Sequencing was performed on whole blood. Every receptor here comes from an adult who was a healthcare worker with PCR-confirmed SARS-CoV-2 infection or an uninfected control (not recorded which).

In its sample, this clonotype was seen many times. This rearrangement joins TRBV29-1 to TRBJ1-1; no firm D call. V was cut by 0 bases and J by 1 base, with 6 bases left in between. The CDR3 length is 13 residues. CDR1 is SQVTM, CDR2 ANQGSEA, per germline. This chain's CDR3 is CSVEDLGNTEAFF. The CDR3 bases are TGCAGCGTTGAAGATCTAGGGAACACTGAAGCTTTCTTT. Using reference TRBV29-1 and TRBJ1-1 for the parts outside the CDR3, the full variable domain is SAVISQKPSRDICQRGTSLTIQCQVDSQVTMMFWYRQQPGQSLTLIATANQGSEATYESGFVIDKFPISRPNLTFSTLTVSNMSPEDSSIYLCSVEDLGNTEAFFGQGTRLTVV.

This clonotype has at least ten counts. The chain links TRBV6-5 to TRBJ1-1; D not certain. The CDR3 consists of 14 residues. Between the trimmed V and J ends, which lost 2 bases and 1 base, there was a span of 8 bases. Germline lookup yields CDR1 MNHEY and CDR2 SVGAGI. CDR3 loop: CASSYGRQNTEAFF. CDR3 in DNA: TGTGCCAGCAGTTACGGACGGCAGAACACTGAAGCTTTCTTT.

The chain links TRBV12-3 or TRBV12-4 to TRBJ1-6; D uncertain. V shed 5 bases and J shed 7 bases, with 15 bases lying between them. This CDR3 spans 15 amino acids. The CDR3 reads CASSLTDSLNSPLHF. In nucleotides, the CDR3 is TGTGCCAGCAGTCTCACGGATTCCCTAAATTCACCCCTCCACTTT.

This clonotype has only a few counts. The chain carries TRBV7-3 and TRBJ2-1; a weak D match, TRBD1 (6 bases). The CDR3 loop spans 14 amino acids. Trimming took 5 bases from V and 2 from J, leaving 10 bases between them. The V gene's germline CDR1 is SGHTA and CDR2 FQGTGA. In DNA form, the CDR3 reads TGTGCCAGCAGCCTCCAGGGGCCCTACAATGAGCAGTTCTTC. It is translated as CASSLQGPYNEQFF.

This clonotype was recorded at least ten times. The gene calls are TRBV28 and TRBJ2-3, with 9 nucleotides matching TRBD2. The CDR3 has 13 amino acids. V dropped 6 bases and J dropped 8; count of bases not matched to a gene: 6. Per the germline V gene, CDR1 is MDHEN and CDR2 is SYDVKM. In DNA form, the CDR3 reads TGTGCCAGCAGACAAGCGGGGGGCGTTACGCAGTATTTT. This encodes CASRQAGGVTQYF.

This clonotype has only a few counts. This chain joins TRBV2 and TRBJ2-1; D not resolved. The CDR3 loop spans 11 amino acids. Germline-derived CDR1 and CDR2 are SNHLY and FYNNEI. Between the trimmed V and J ends, which lost 5 bases and 11 bases, there was a span of 10 bases. CDR3 sequence reads: CASSTFEQQFF. In DNA, the CDR3 is TGTGCCAGCAGTACCTTCGAGCAGCAGTTCTTC.

The chain carries TRBV25-1 and TRBJ2-7; D remains ambiguous. The germline CDR1 and CDR2 sequences are MGHDK and SYGVNS. The germline V and J ends were trimmed by 4 bases and 3 bases, with 4 bases remaining between them. The length of the CDR3 is 11 residues. The CDR3 sequence: CASSAIYEQYF. The CDR3 DNA follows: TGTGCCAGCAGTGCCATCTACGAGCAGTACTTC.

This chain connects TRBV3-1 to TRBJ2-3; D may be TRBD2 (5 bases). V was pared by 4 bases and J by 2 bases, with 19 bases between. Germline assignment: CDR1 LGHDT and CDR2 YNNKEL (reference sequence). The CDR3 has 17 amino acids. In DNA form, the CDR3 reads TGTGCCAGCAGCCCACCTCGGGGTAGCGCCCACACAGATACGCAGTATTTT. Its protein product is CASSPPRGSAHTDTQYF.

This clonotype appeared a few times. V is TRBV7-2 and J is TRBJ1-5; 8 nucleotides line up with TRBD1. This CDR3 is 15 amino acids long. J gave up 2 bases and V 5 bases, and 5 bases lay outside the gene matches. The germline gives CDR1 SGHTA, CDR2 FQGNSA. The CDR3 sequence is CASSPDRGRNQPQHF. The DNA for the CDR3 is TGTGCCAGCAGCCCCGACAGGGGACGCAATCAGCCCCAGCATTTT.

This clonotype was recorded many times. The V and J genes are TRBV19 and TRBJ2-5; 8 nucleotides agree with TRBD1. V trimming: 8 bases; J trimming: 5 bases; junction bases outside the gene matches: 7. There are 13 residues in the CDR3. The germline CDR1 and CDR2 sequences are LNHDA and SQIVND (reference sequence). In DNA, the CDR3 is TGTGCCAGTGGGGACAGGCCCCAGGAGACCCAGTACTTC. Amino acid sequence: CASGDRPQETQYF.

This clonotype was recorded many times. A single base separates this from a much larger clone, so it may be a read error. The chain couples TRBV29-1 to TRBJ1-1; D perhaps matches TRBD1 (5 bases). The CDR3 runs 12 residues. Germline lookup yields CDR1 SQVTM and CDR2 ANQGSEA. In DNA form, the CDR3 reads TGCAGCGTGGAGGGAGGGGAGACTGAAGTTTTCTTT. This gives the protein CSVEGGETEVFF.

The chain employs TRBV28 and TRBJ1-2, with D possibly matching TRBD1 (6 bases). Trimming pared 5 bases from V and 7 bases from J, leaving 11 bases between. Germline CDR1 and CDR2: MDHEN and SYDVKM. The CDR3 spans 12 residues. The CDR3 coding sequence is TGTGCCAGCAGTCGACAGGTTCTTGGCTACACCTTC. It is translated as CASSRQVLGYTF.

This clonotype was found a few times. The V call is TRBV6-1, the J call TRBJ2-3; TRBD1 might be the D (5 bases). Trimming left V 3 bases short and J 9 bases short, with 10 bases between. The CDR3 is 12 residues long. In germline, CDR1 is MNHNS, CDR2 SASEGT. CDR3 bases: TGTGCCAGCAGTGATGGGGCGTTGACGCAGTATTTT. Protein product: CASSDGALTQYF.

This clonotype was observed many times. V usage is TRBV20-1 and J usage is TRBJ2-4; maybe TRBD2 (6 bases). There are 15 residues in the CDR3. Germline values: CDR1 DFQATT, CDR2 SNEGSKA (reference sequence). The V end lost 4 bases, the J end lost 4 bases, and 17 bases lay between the germline ends. The CDR3 spells CSAIHSTRMKNIQYF. The CDR3 bases are TGCAGTGCTATCCATTCGACTAGGATGAAAAACATTCAGTACTTC.

The J gene is TRBJ2-7, the V gene TRBV21-1. TRBV21-1 is shown as a pseudogene. The CDR3 length is 14 residues. The CDR3 is CASSKEHASYEQYF. The CDR3 nucleotides read TGTGCCAGCAGCAAAGAGCACGCTTCCTACGAGCAGTACTTC.

V and J are TRBV7-9 and TRBJ2-6; TRBD1 might be the D (5 bases). The CDR3 has 19 amino acids. V was pared by 5 bases and J by 0 bases, with 20 bases between. Germline V gene lookup returns CDR1 SEHNR and CDR2 FQNEAQ (reference sequence). The CDR3 coding sequence is TGTGCCAGCAGCCCTCACCCCCTCGGCAGGGCCTCTGGGGCCAACGTCCTGACTTTC. The encoded protein is CASSPHPLGRASGANVLTF. Filled out from reference TRBV7-9 and TRBJ2-6, the complete variable domain reads DTGVSQNPRHKITKRGQNVTFRCDPISEHNRLYWYRQTLGQGPEFLTYFQNEAQLEKSRLLSDRFSAERPKGSFSTLEIQRTEQGDSAMYLCASSPHPLGRASGANVLTFGAGSRLTVL.

In this sample, this clonotype turned up a few times. The chain links TRBV28 to TRBJ2-5; D is possibly TRBD2 (5 bases). With 4 bases removed from V and 1 base from J, the gap between germline ends came to 16 bases. Germline V gives CDR1 MDHEN, CDR2 SYDVKM. The CDR3 runs to 16 residues. CDR3 sequence: CASSSPDSPTQETQYF. For the CDR3, the DNA is TGTGCCAGCAGTTCCCCGGACTCCCCGACCCAAGAGACCCAGTACTTC.

There are many counts of this clonotype. The chain couples TRBV24-1 to TRBJ2-7, with unresolved D. The ends were cut back, 2 bases at V and 2 bases at J, with 9 bases in the middle. CDR1 is KGHDR, CDR2 SFDVKD, per germline. The CDR3 consists of 14 residues. CDR3 DNA: TGTGCCACCAGTGATTCAGGAACCACCTACGAGCAGTACTTC. Amino acid sequence: CATSDSGTTYEQYF.

The V call is TRBV3-1, the J call TRBJ1-1; no firm D call. The germline V and J ends were trimmed by 4 bases and 1 base, with 10 bases remaining between them. Germline V gives CDR1 LGHDT, CDR2 YNNKEL (reference sequence). The CDR3 runs 14 residues. This CDR3 reads CASSLNYRNTEAFF. CDR3 in DNA: TGTGCCAGCAGCCTTAACTACAGGAACACTGAAGCTTTCTTT.

In its sample, this clonotype was seen a few times. This chain uses TRBV6-5 with TRBJ1-2; D may be TRBD1 (5 bases). The CDR3 contains 12 residues. Germline V lookup: CDR1 MNHEY, CDR2 SVGAGI. V lost 4 bases, J lost 10 bases, and 13 bases lay in between. DNA of the CDR3: TGTGCCAGCAGTTCCGGGACGTTCTCCTACACCTTC. It codes for CASSSGTFSYTF.

The chain couples TRBV20-1 to TRBJ2-5; the match to TRBD2 covers 7 bases. This CDR3 has 14 amino acids. Germline loops: CDR1 DFQATT, CDR2 SNEGSKA (reference sequence). J lost 5 bases, V lost 2 bases, and 8 bases had no gene match. The CDR3 spells CSARRHARGETQYF. The DNA for the CDR3 is TGCAGTGCTAGAAGGCACGCGCGGGGGGAGACCCAGTACTTC.

This clonotype was seen a handful of times. The chain combines TRBV6-1 with TRBJ2-7; 10 nucleotides agree with TRBD1. The trim removed 5 bases at V and 4 bases at J, leaving 5 bases unmatched. The germline V gene has CDR1 MNHNS and CDR2 SASEGT. The CDR3 extends over 14 amino acids. CDR3 sequence: CASSPGQGLYEQYF. The CDR3, as DNA: TGTGCCAGCAGTCCGGGACAGGGGTTATACGAGCAGTACTTC.